Presented here are 3 T cell receptor beta chains from one specimen sequenced in a study of early T cells in non-severe SARS-CoV-2 infection (dated by TCRdb to about 2021). Libraries came from 5' RACE. Sequencing took place on a NextSeq 500. TCRdb itself trimmed the public reads at Q25 with fastp, ran MiXCR and retained productive beta chains. A single entry per CDR3 protein holds the most common genes and DNA from its merged rows. Recorded for this sample are tens of thousands of distinct CDR3 sequences; 15% to 20% of them occurred a single time. Around 5% of the sample goes to the ten largest clones. The source material was whole blood, sampled at baseline. These TCRs come from an adult who was a healthcare worker with PCR-confirmed SARS-CoV-2 infection or an uninfected control (not recorded which).

This clonotype was seen many times. The chain has TRBV6-6 and TRBJ1-2, with 9 bases fitting TRBD1. The ends lost 4 bases at V and 6 bases at J; junction bases unmatched: 3. The CDR3 contains 13 residues. The germline CDR1 and CDR2 sequences are MNHNY and SVGAGI (reference sequence). The CDR3 sequence is CASSFGQGNGYTF. The CDR3 DNA reads as TGTGCCAGCAGTTTCGGACAGGGGAATGGCTACACCTTC.

The chain carries TRBV11-2 and TRBJ1-1; D call uncertain. The germline V gene has CDR1 SGHAT and CDR2 FQNNGV. Trimming shortened V by 2 bases and J by 0 bases, and 4 bases separated the two germline ends. The CDR3 has 13 amino acids. CDR3 protein: CASSLWLNTEAFF. The CDR3 DNA reads as TGTGCCAGCAGCTTATGGTTGAACACTGAAGCTTTCTTT.

The chain links TRBV20-1 to TRBJ1-6, with 10 bases matching TRBD1. The CDR3 is 15 amino acids. CDR1 is DFQATT, CDR2 SNEGSKA, per germline (reference sequence). The V and J ends lost 6 bases and 4 bases, in that order; junction bases with no gene match: 6. The CDR3 DNA reads TGCAGTGCCCAGACAGGGGGCAGATATAATTCACCCCTCCACTTT. It specifies CSAQTGGRYNSPLHF.